This passage covers 27 T cell receptor beta chains from one sample sequenced in a study of cytomegalovirus exposure and HLA in healthy donors. The study ran its PCR with 60 Vbeta and 13 Jbeta primers. Here immunoSEQ multiplex PCR was the method, and the copy in TCRdb shows in-frame clones only, minus some. Here the sample spans some 150,000 clones, 70% to 90% being singletons. The sequenced sample consisted of PBMCs. These receptors were obtained from a man aged 35 to 55 in good health and CMV-seronegative.

This clone has only a few counts. The J gene is TRBJ2-1, the V gene TRBV7-3; unclear D gene. The CDR3 has 15 residues. Germline V gene data show CDR1 as SGHTA and CDR2 as FQGTGA. Trimming took off 0 bases at V and 9 bases at J, with 15 bases between the two ends. CDR3 sequence: CASSLTVTILGEQFF. The CDR3 DNA reads TGTGCCAGCAGCTTAACGGTAACTATTTTGGGTGAGCAGTTCTTC.

J is TRBJ1-1 and V is TRBV5-8; 10 bases map to TRBD1. The V gene's germline CDR1 is SGHTS and CDR2 YDEGEE. After removal of 2 bases from V and 5 bases from J, the junction contained 9 bases not matched to a gene. The CDR3 has 16 amino acids. The CDR3: CASSFYLGTGATEAFF. The CDR3 DNA sequence: TGTGCCAGCAGCTTTTATCTCGGGACAGGGGCTACTGAAGCTTTCTTT.

This chain links TRBV10-3 with TRBJ2-3, with 12 positions matching TRBD2. The length of the CDR3 is 17 residues. V gave up 3 bases and J gave up 0 bases; unmatched junction bases: 4. CDR1 ENHRY and CDR2 SYGVKD come from the germline V gene. The chain's CDR3 is CAISDGLAGHSTDTQYF. The CDR3 DNA sequence: TGTGCCATCAGTGATGGACTAGCGGGACATAGCACAGATACGCAGTATTTT.

This sequence joins TRBV27 and TRBJ2-7; D is ambiguous. With 5 bases removed from V and 5 bases from J, the gap between germline ends came to 13 bases. The CDR3 covers 13 residues. CDR1 and CDR2 (germline): MNHEY, SMNVEV (reference sequence). The CDR3 region is CASSTPGGNEQYF. CDR3 DNA: TGTGCCAGCAGTACCCCCGGCGGAAACGAGCAGTACTTC.

The chain has TRBV5-4 and TRBJ2-5, with D maybe TRBD1 (5 bases). Trimming took 4 bases from V and 5 from J, leaving 18 bases between them. This CDR3 contains 15 residues. Per the germline V gene, CDR1 is SGHNT and CDR2 is YYREEE (reference sequence). The CDR3 is CASSPPGSPRETQYF. DNA of the CDR3: TGTGCCAGCAGCCCCCCAGGGTCTCCCCGGGAGACCCAGTACTTC.

The chain uses TRBV19 and TRBJ1-5, with a tentative D call TRBD1 (5 bases). The germline V and J ends were trimmed by 5 bases and 7 bases, with 12 bases remaining between them. This CDR3 comprises 13 residues. CDR1 LNHDA and CDR2 SQIVND come from the germline V gene (reference sequence). DNA of the CDR3: TGTGCCAGTAGTTTCTCTGGGGGGCAGCCCCAGCATTTT. Translating it yields CASSFSGGQPQHF. The variable domain in full, with the rest retrieved from reference TRBV19 and TRBJ1-5, is DGGITQSPKYLFRKEGQNVTLSCEQNLNHDAMYWYRQDPGQGLRLIYYSQIVNDFQKGDIAEGYSVSREKKESFPLTVTSAQKNPTAFYLCASSFSGGQPQHFGDGTRLSIL.

This clone was counted once. The rearrangement uses TRBV13 and TRBJ2-7, with no clear D. V gave up 0 bases and J gave up 4 bases, with 7 bases separating them. The germline V gene has CDR1 PRHDT and CDR2 FYEKMQ (reference sequence). This CDR3 comprises 13 residues. Here the CDR3 DNA reads TGTGCCAGCAGCTTAGGCCAAGAGTACGAGCAGTACTTC. It yields the protein CASSLGQEYEQYF.

The J gene is TRBJ1-1, the V gene TRBV25-1, with D maybe TRBD1 (5 bases). V lost 7 bases, J lost 3 bases, and 24 bases lay in between. Germline CDR1 is MGHDK and CDR2 is SYGVNS. The CDR3 has 17 residues. In DNA, the CDR3 is TGTGCCAGCACCCAAAACCGAGGCACAGGCGAGGACACTGAAGCTTTCTTT. Encoded protein: CASTQNRGTGEDTEAFF.

This clone came up once. J is TRBJ2-1 and V is TRBV27, with TRBD2 as a possible D gene (7 bases). Trimming took 1 base from V and 4 from J, leaving 14 bases between them. Germline CDR1 reads MNHEY; CDR2 reads SMNVEV (reference sequence). The CDR3 is 16 residues long. This CDR3 is CASSLFGGGSYNEQFF. Written as DNA, the CDR3 is TGTGCCAGCAGTTTATTTGGCGGGGGCTCATACAATGAGCAGTTCTTC.

This clone occurred once. The rearrangement uses TRBV10-3 and TRBJ2-3; 13 nucleotides agree with TRBD2. V lost 5 bases, J lost 5 bases, and 10 bases stayed unmatched. Germline V CDR1 and CDR2: ENHRY, SYGVKD. The CDR3 spans 17 residues. This chain's CDR3 is CAISTSGGARAGDTQYF. In DNA form, the CDR3 reads TGTGCCATCAGTACTAGCGGGGGGGCCCGGGCTGGAGATACGCAGTATTTT.

In its sample, this clone was seen once. This chain connects TRBV4-3 to TRBJ1-3; D not resolved. CDR3 size: 16 residues. Germline-derived CDR1 and CDR2 are LGHNA and YSLEER. The ends were cut back, 0 bases at V and 1 base at J, with 10 bases in the middle. The CDR3 DNA follows: TGCGCCAGCAGCCAAGATACGGGGTGGTCTGGAAACACCATATATTTT. Protein: CASSQDTGWSGNTIYF.

The rearrangement joins TRBV29-1 to TRBJ2-1; 9 bases match TRBD1. V lost 3 bases to trimming and J lost 1 base; unmatched junction nucleotides: 7. The CDR3 spans 16 residues. Germline CDR1 is SQVTM and CDR2 is ANQGSEA. Here the CDR3 DNA reads TGCAGCGTTGAGCCCGGGACAGGGATGTCCTACAATGAGCAGTTCTTC. As protein: CSVEPGTGMSYNEQFF.

The J gene is TRBJ1-4, the V gene TRBV6-5; TRBD1 agrees at 8 bases. Germline assignment: CDR1 MNHEY and CDR2 SVGAGI. The junction had 7 bases not matched to a gene; V was cut back by 6 bases and J by 10 bases. The CDR3 covers 13 residues. CDR3 sequence reads: CASSYTGGGKLFF. In nucleotides, the CDR3 is TGTGCCAGCAGCTACACAGGGGGGGGAAAACTGTTTTTT.

The rearrangement uses TRBV5-1 and TRBJ2-3, with 12 bases fitting TRBD2. Per the germline V gene, CDR1 is SGHRS and CDR2 is YFSETQ. J lost 1 base, V lost 0 bases, and 3 bases had no gene match. The CDR3 extends over 17 amino acids. As DNA, the CDR3 is TGCGCCAGCAGCTTGGGACTAGCGGGGGACCGCACAGATACGCAGTATTTT. This encodes CASSLGLAGDRTDTQYF.

V is TRBV4-1 and J is TRBJ2-5; possible D gene TRBD1, 6 bases. Trimming pared 3 bases from V and 5 bases from J, leaving 16 bases between. Germline V lookup: CDR1 MGHRA, CDR2 YSYEKL. CDR3 length equals 15 residues. This chain's CDR3 is CASSQLGAGRETQYF. DNA of the CDR3: TGCGCCAGCAGCCAGCTGGGGGCCGGGCGCGAGACCCAGTACTTC.

DNA of the CDR3: TGCGCCAGCAGCTTGGGGGATCTACTAGCGGTGGATACGCAGTATTTT. Its protein is CASSLGDLLAVDTQYF. The chain combines TRBV5-1 with TRBJ2-3; 8 bases align to TRBD2. Germline V gene lookup returns CDR1 SGHRS and CDR2 YFSETQ. J gave up 6 bases and V 0 bases, and 9 bases lay outside the gene matches. This CDR3 has 16 amino acids.

The chain is built from TRBV7-2 and TRBJ2-3; 10 nucleotides agree with TRBD2. The CDR3 is 16 amino acids. Germline values: CDR1 SGHTA, CDR2 FQGNSA. V shed 8 bases and J 5 bases; nucleotides not matched to a gene: 13. CDR3 amino acids: CASCRMSGGARDTQYF. The CDR3 DNA follows: TGTGCCAGCTGCCGGATGAGCGGGGGGGCCAGAGATACGCAGTATTTT.

V and J are TRBV27 and TRBJ2-5, with 11 bases that match TRBD1. TRBJ2-7 explains the end of the DNA better; the J call may be wrong. This CDR3 contains 15 residues. CDR1 is MNHEY and CDR2 is SMNVEV in the germline V gene (reference sequence). The CDR3 DNA reads TGTGCCAGCAGTTTCCGGGACAGGGGGGCCTACGAGCAGTACTTC. Translated, it gives CASSFRDRGAYEQYF.

The V gene is TRBV9, the J gene TRBJ2-2; D perhaps matches TRBD2 (7 bases). The CDR3 is 16 amino acids. Trimming took off 6 bases at V and 1 base at J, with 16 bases between the two ends. Germline V CDR1 and CDR2: SGDLS, YYNGEE. This CDR3 is CASTPRGGVNTGELFF. CDR3 DNA sequence: TGTGCCAGCACCCCAAGGGGGGGGGTGAACACCGGGGAGCTGTTTTTT.

The rearrangement links TRBV30 to TRBJ2-5, with 7 bases that match TRBD1. Judging by the DNA end, TRBJ2-7 fits better; the J call may be wrong. In germline, CDR1 is GTSNPN, CDR2 SVGIG (reference sequence). CDR3 size: 14 residues. The CDR3 DNA reads TGTGCCTGGAGCCCCGGGACAGAGGTGTACGAGCAGTACTTC. Translation gives CAWSPGTEVYEQYF.

This rearrangement joins TRBV7-3 to TRBJ2-5; D is undetermined. This CDR3 has 14 residues. Trimming shortened V by 5 bases and J by 1 base, and 11 bases separated the two germline ends. Looked up from germline, CDR1 is SGHTA and CDR2 is FQGTGA. CDR3 loop: CASSPHTVQETQYF. The CDR3 DNA reads TGTGCCAGCAGCCCTCACACCGTCCAAGAGACCCAGTACTTC.

This clone was detected once. The gene calls are TRBV19 and TRBJ2-1; TRBD2 matches at 11 bases. The CDR3 has 14 residues. Germline V lookup: CDR1 LNHDA, CDR2 SQIVND (reference sequence). With V trimmed by 10 bases and J by 4 bases, 6 bases remained unmatched. The CDR3 spells CATSGLADYNEQFF. The CDR3 coding sequence is TGTGCCACCTCGGGACTAGCGGATTACAATGAGCAGTTCTTC.

This clone has only a few counts. The chain is built from TRBV27 and TRBJ1-2, with 8 bases lining up with TRBD1. V lost 5 bases and J lost 1; bases outside the gene matches: 12. CDR1 and CDR2 (germline): MNHEY, SMNVEV (reference sequence). CDR3 length equals 17 residues. Written as DNA, the CDR3 is TGTGCCAGCAGTCCCGGGACAGGAGATCATATTAACTATGGCTACACCTTC. Translated, it gives CASSPGTGDHINYGYTF.

The rearrangement links TRBV4-1 to TRBJ2-5; the match to TRBD2 covers 8 bases. The CDR3 contains 16 residues. J was trimmed by 7 bases and V by 3 bases; bases with no gene match: 13. Germline V lookup: CDR1 MGHRA, CDR2 YSYEKL. The CDR3, as DNA: TGCGCCAGCAGCCACCCCACCGAGCGGGGGCGTGGGACCCAGTACTTC. Protein product: CASSHPTERGRGTQYF.

In its sample, this clone was seen a few times. The chain recombines TRBV7-2 with TRBJ2-7; 13 bases agree with TRBD2. Looked up from germline, CDR1 is SGHTA and CDR2 is FQGNSA. V shed 5 bases and J 3 bases; nucleotides not matched to a gene: 7. This CDR3 has 16 residues. CDR3 DNA sequence: TGTGCCAGCAGCCTTTCACTAGCGGGGGGGGGCTACGAGCAGTACTTC. It encodes CASSLSLAGGGYEQYF. The full variable domain, completed using reference TRBV7-2 and TRBJ2-7, is GAGVSQSPSNKVTEKGKDVELRCDPISGHTALYWYRQSLGQGLEFLIYFQGNSAPDKSGLPSDRFSAERTGGSVSTLTIQRTQQEDSAVYLCASSLSLAGGGYEQYFGPGTRLTVT.

Here the CDR3 reads CASSLGTITDTQYF. DNA of the CDR3: TGTGCCAGCAGCCTAGGGACTATCACAGATACGCAGTATTTT. The chain uses TRBV5-5 and TRBJ2-3, with 7 bases aligning to TRBD2. Looked up from germline, CDR1 is SGHKS and CDR2 is YYEKEE (reference sequence). Germline trimming cut 4 bases from V and 2 bases from J; bases unmatched to any gene: 4. This CDR3 spans 14 amino acids.

The V gene is TRBV5-4, the J gene TRBJ2-3, with 9 positions matching TRBD2. CDR3 length equals 15 residues. The V and J ends lost 4 bases and 4 bases, in that order; junction bases with no gene match: 7. In germline, CDR1 is SGHNT, CDR2 YYREEE (reference sequence). Here the CDR3 reads CASSGSGRGADTQYF. The CDR3 DNA is TGTGCCAGCAGCGGTAGCGGGAGAGGTGCAGATACGCAGTATTTT.